Presented here are 22 T cell receptor beta chains from one specimen sequenced in a study of regulatory T cells in long-lasting Graves disease. TCR beta libraries were built with iRepertoire HTBI primers and Arm-PCR of CDR3 regions. TCRdb ran MiXCR on the multiplex PCR reads and lists one entry per CDR3 protein. The sample has around 500,000 distinct CDR3 sequences; around 21% are singletons. Regarding time point: persistent/refractory GD, antithyroid drugs over 5 years with positive TRAb. Researchers made the TCR library from RNA that was extracted from PBMCs. The sample in question was peripheral blood mononuclear cells (PBMCs), obtained when the disease was refractory, from a patient treated with antithyroid drugs. These receptors all stem from a female donor with Graves disease.

The sample holds many counts of this clonotype. The chain employs TRBV29-1 and TRBJ1-1; 8 bases match TRBD1. This CDR3 is built from 12 residues. From germline, CDR1 is SQVTM and CDR2 ANQGSEA. V lost 7 bases, J lost 4 bases, and 5 bases stayed unmatched. Here the CDR3 DNA reads TGCAGCGCTCAGACAGGGGCCACTGAAGCTTTCTTT. Translation: CSAQTGATEAFF.

The chain links TRBV6-2 or TRBV6-3 to TRBJ1-1; D unclear. Trimming shortened V by 5 bases and J by 3 bases, and 7 bases separated the two germline ends. CDR1 and CDR2 (germline): MNHEY, SVGEGT. The CDR3 is 12 amino acids. The CDR3: CASSGQYTEAFF. The CDR3 DNA sequence: TGTGCCAGCAGTGGGCAGTACACTGAAGCTTTCTTT.

Only one count was recorded for this clonotype. The chain links TRBV6-2 or TRBV6-3 to TRBJ2-3; 8 positions agree with TRBD1. The CDR3 is 17 residues long. Germline CDR1 and CDR2: MNHEY and SVGEGT. J gave up 2 bases and V 2 bases, and 9 bases lay outside the gene matches. The CDR3 reads CASSYAGGDRFTDTQYF. The CDR3 region has the DNA TGTGCCAGCAGTTACGCAGGGGGCGACCGATTCACAGATACGCAGTATTTT.

About this clonotype: Germline is not matched at one junction end, which may reflect a read error. The chain has TRBV7-2 and TRBJ2-7, with TRBD1 as a possible D gene (5 bases). CDR3 length: 15 amino acids. Germline-derived CDR1 and CDR2 are SGHTA and FQGNSA. The CDR3 protein is CVSSFRVVRSYEQYF. CDR3 bases: TGTGTCAGCAGCTTCAGGGTAGTAAGGTCCTACGAGCAGTACTTC.

The chain carries TRBV5-1 and TRBJ2-7; D gene unclear. Germline CDR1 SGHRS, CDR2 YFSETQ. The germline V and J ends were trimmed by 4 bases and 4 bases, with 6 bases remaining between them. The CDR3 is made up of 11 amino acids. CDR3 in DNA: TGCGCCAGCAGCGACAAATACGAGCAGTACTTC. Translated, it gives CASSDKYEQYF.

This clonotype has more than one count but fewer than ten. The chain carries TRBV12-3 or TRBV12-4 and TRBJ2-4; D tentatively fits TRBD1 or TRBD2 (5 bases each). This CDR3 has 15 residues. Trimming took off 6 bases at V and 1 base at J, with 13 bases between the two ends. The CDR3 region is CASSPTEGAKNIQYF. CDR3 in DNA: TGTGCCAGCAGCCCCACCGAGGGGGCCAAAAACATTCAGTACTTC.

As to this clonotype: A much larger clone lies a single base off, so this may be a read error. The rearrangement uses TRBV20-1 and TRBJ1-4, with no clear D. Germline loops: CDR1 DFQATT, CDR2 SNEGSKA (reference sequence). This CDR3 is built from 13 residues. The CDR3 sequence is CIAREYNNEKLFF. CDR3 nucleotide sequence: TGCATTGCTAGAGAGTACAATAATGAAAAACTGTTTTTT.

In this sample, this clonotype turned up many times. The chain is built from TRBV27 and TRBJ1-6; a possible D gene is TRBD1 (6 bases). CDR3 length equals 14 residues. CDR1 is MNHEY and CDR2 is SMNVEV in the germline V gene (reference sequence). V dropped 6 bases and J dropped 9 bases, with 15 bases sitting between them. DNA for the CDR3: TGTGCCAGCAGATCCCTACAGGGAGGTTCACCCCTCCACTTT. It yields the protein CASRSLQGGSPLHF.

Points on this clonotype: The conserved phenylalanine or tryptophan is not found at the CDR3 terminus, so this likely reflects a read error. The CDR3 protein is CASSQVRDLSYEQYS. Written as DNA, the CDR3 is TGCGCCAGCAGCCAAGTCCGGGACCTCTCCTACGAGCAGTACTCC. V is TRBV4-1 and J is TRBJ2-7, with D perhaps given as TRBD1 or TRBD2 (5 bases each). V was shortened by 1 base and J by 0 bases, with 10 bases between the two germline ends. The CDR3 has 15 amino acids. Germline assignment: CDR1 MGHRA and CDR2 YSYEKL.

V usage is TRBV10-3 and J usage is TRBJ2-5, with D possibly called TRBD1 or TRBD2 (5 bases each). The germline V gene encodes CDR1 ENHRY and CDR2 SYGVKD. V was clipped by 9 bases and J by 5 bases, with 16 bases between them. The CDR3 spans 13 residues. This chain's CDR3 is CAIGTTETETQYF. CDR3 coding DNA: TGTGCCATAGGGACCACCGAAACGGAGACCCAGTACTTC.

This clonotype has a handful of counts. This chain uses TRBV11-2 with TRBJ2-1, with 10 positions matching TRBD2. This CDR3 comprises 17 residues. Germline lookup yields CDR1 SGHAT and CDR2 FQNNGV. V lost 3 bases to trimming and J lost 4 bases; unmatched junction nucleotides: 9. The CDR3 reads CASSFYASGSPYNEQFF. CDR3 nucleotide sequence: TGTGCCAGCAGCTTTTATGCTAGCGGGAGTCCTTACAATGAGCAGTTCTTC.

This clonotype was found many times. This chain connects TRBV27 to TRBJ1-2, with D perhaps matching TRBD1 (5 bases). V lost 5 bases to trimming and J lost 2 bases, with 12 bases between them. CDR1 MNHEY and CDR2 SMNVEV come from the germline V gene (reference sequence). This CDR3 has 14 residues. CDR3 sequence (DNA): TGTGCCAGCAGTCATCAGGGCGGGAACTATGGCTACACCTTC. It encodes CASSHQGGNYGYTF.

This clonotype was counted at least ten times. DNA of the CDR3: TGTGCCAGCAGTCCCAGTGGGAGCGGGAGTTACGAGCAGTACTTC. The encoded protein is CASSPSGSGSYEQYF. This rearrangement joins TRBV9 to TRBJ2-7; 8 bases line up with TRBD2. The CDR3 loop spans 15 amino acids. Looked up from germline, CDR1 is SGDLS and CDR2 is YYNGEE. The V and J ends lost 5 bases and 4 bases, in that order; junction bases with no gene match: 11.

This clonotype was seen ten or more times. The chain combines TRBV12-3 or TRBV12-4 with TRBJ2-5; 10 positions match TRBD2. The V gene end was trimmed by 3 bases and the J gene end by 5 bases; junction bases not matched to a gene: 6. The CDR3 runs 15 residues. The CDR3 DNA is TGTGCCAGCAGTTTCCTCCGGGGACTAGCGGAGACCCAGTACTTC. It translates to CASSFLRGLAETQYF.

To note about this clonotype: A clone one base away is much larger, so this may be a read error. This sequence joins TRBV6-2 or TRBV6-3 and TRBJ1-2, with D possibly being TRBD1 (6 bases). The CDR3 consists of 13 residues. V lost 4 bases, J lost 10 bases, and 16 bases lay in between. The germline gives CDR1 MNHEY, CDR2 SVGEGT. Here the CDR3 DNA reads TGTGCCAGCAGTTGCTCCGGACAGATCACCTACACCTTC. Its translation: CASSCSGQITYTF.

This clonotype came up a few times. The J gene is TRBJ2-7, the V gene TRBV15; D possibly matches TRBD1 or TRBD2 (7 bases each). Germline V gene sequence: CDR1 LNHNV, CDR2 YYDKDF (reference sequence). The CDR3 spans 14 residues. Trimming cost V 8 bases and J 1 base, with 15 bases left between them. CDR3 bases: TGTGCCACCTCTCGCAGGGGGGGATCCTACGAGCAGTACTTC. As protein: CATSRRGGSYEQYF.

This clonotype was observed many times. The chain is built from TRBV27 and TRBJ2-6; perhaps TRBD1 as D (5 bases). Germline V gene sequence: CDR1 MNHEY, CDR2 SMNVEV (reference sequence). The CDR3 extends over 17 amino acids. Trimming took off 7 bases at V and 3 bases at J, with 19 bases between the two ends. The CDR3 coding sequence is TGTGCCAGCACCACGACAAGGACATTCCGTGGGGCCAACGTCCTGACTTTC. Residues: CASTTTRTFRGANVLTF.

The rearrangement links TRBV7-6 to TRBJ1-2; 12 bases fit TRBD1. This CDR3 has 17 amino acids. Trimming removed 5 bases from V and 3 bases from J; junction bases left unmatched: 10. Germline V gives CDR1 SGHVS, CDR2 FNYEAQ. The CDR3, as DNA: TGTGCCAGCAGCCCCGGGACAGGGGGCGGGAGGGACTATGGCTACACCTTC. As protein: CASSPGTGGGRDYGYTF. The complete variable domain, with remaining parts taken from reference TRBV7-6 and TRBJ1-2, reads GAGVSQSPRYKVTKRGQDVALRCDPISGHVSLYWYRQALGQGPEFLTYFNYEAQQDKSGLPNDRFSAERPEGSISTLTIQRTEQRDSAMYRCASSPGTGGGRDYGYTFGSGTRLTVV.

This clonotype was counted between two and nine times. The chain has TRBV29-1 and TRBJ2-5; TRBD2 matches at 7 bases. The CDR3 extends over 13 amino acids. Germline V gene data show CDR1 as SQVTM and CDR2 as ANQGSEA. Germline trimming cut 6 bases from V and 3 bases from J; bases unmatched to any gene: 7. The CDR3 loop reads CSVAGEVEETQYF. The DNA of the CDR3 is TGCAGCGTCGCGGGGGAGGTTGAAGAGACCCAGTACTTC.

This clonotype was picked up a small number of times. The CDR3 loop is CSARPPGGLSYEQYF. The DNA of the CDR3 is TGCAGTGCTAGACCACCGGGGGGGCTATCCTACGAGCAGTACTTC. This chain links TRBV20-1 with TRBJ2-7; 8 bases line up with TRBD2. The CDR3 covers 15 residues. Germline CDR1 and CDR2: DFQATT and SNEGSKA (reference sequence). Trimming removed 2 bases from V and 1 base from J; junction bases left unmatched: 7.

CDR3 DNA: TGTGCCAGCAGCCCTTTCACTAGCGCCAGCTACGAGCAGTACTTC. This translates into CASSPFTSASYEQYF. V is TRBV3-1 and J is TRBJ2-7; TRBD2 agrees at 7 bases. The CDR3 has 15 residues. V shed 4 bases and J 3 bases; nucleotides not matched to a gene: 9. Germline CDR1 LGHDT, CDR2 YNNKEL (reference sequence).

This chain uses TRBV3-1 with TRBJ1-4; possibly TRBD1 for D (6 bases). Germline V gene sequence: CDR1 LGHDT, CDR2 YNNKEL (reference sequence). Trimming removed 1 base at V and 0 bases at J, with 6 bases between. The CDR3 is 15 amino acids. The CDR3 nucleotides are TGTGCCAGCAGCCAAGGACAGGCAACTAATGAAAAACTGTTTTTT. This encodes CASSQGQATNEKLFF.